Each of the 27 T cell receptor beta chains below was sequenced from the same sample in a study of cytomegalovirus exposure and HLA in healthy donors. PCR employed 60 Vbeta and 13 Jbeta primers. Data came from immunoSEQ multiplex PCR; TCRdb stores just in-frame clones and leaves some out. The repertoire holds some 150,000 clones, with under 80% as singletons. Sequences were obtained from PBMCs. The receptors derive from a man aged 35-49 years in good health and CMV-seronegative.

On this clone: One end of the junction fails to match germline, which may point to a read error. The rearrangement uses TRBV7-7 and TRBJ2-5; tentative D call: TRBD2 (6 bases). Germline V gene sequence: CDR1 SSHAT, CDR2 FNYEAQ (reference sequence). The CDR3 totals 14 residues. The CDR3 sequence: CASSEPGRQETQYF. The CDR3 DNA reads TGTGCTAGCAGCGAGCCCGGGAGACAAGAGACCCAGTACTTC.

The chain links TRBV5-1 to TRBJ1-3; D is ambiguous. Per germline, CDR1 SGHRS and CDR2 YFSETQ. V was clipped by 2 bases and J by 0 bases, with 9 bases between them. The CDR3 contains 15 residues. DNA for the CDR3: TGCGCCAGCAGCTTTTCCTCTCCCTCTGGAAACACCATATATTTT. Amino acid sequence: CASSFSSPSGNTIYF.

V is TRBV5-1 and J is TRBJ2-5; D unclear. V was clipped by 0 bases and J by 4 bases, with 10 bases between them. The CDR3 runs to 14 residues. Germline V lookup: CDR1 SGHRS, CDR2 YFSETQ. The CDR3 DNA sequence: TGCGCCAGCAGCTTGGGGGCCAGACGAGAGACCCAGTACTTC. Amino acids: CASSLGARRETQYF.

The J gene is TRBJ1-1, the V gene TRBV7-9; D ambiguous. V gave up 5 bases and J gave up 2 bases, with 18 bases separating them. Germline CDR1 is SEHNR and CDR2 is FQNEAQ (reference sequence). This CDR3 contains 16 residues. The CDR3 loop reads CASSHSSGRRNTEAFF. CDR3 DNA: TGTGCCAGCAGCCACTCCAGTGGGAGGAGAAACACTGAAGCTTTCTTT.

The chain combines TRBV19 with TRBJ2-1; 7 bases line up with TRBD1. The CDR3 runs to 16 residues. Germline CDR1 and CDR2: LNHDA and SQIVND (reference sequence). Trimming cost V 5 bases and J 5 bases; bases outside gene matches: 12. CDR3 sequence (DNA): TGTGCCAGTAGTGCGACAGGGTGGGACACGAACAATGAGCAGTTCTTC. Amino acid sequence: CASSATGWDTNNEQFF. Filled out from reference TRBV19 and TRBJ2-1, the complete variable domain reads DGGITQSPKYLFRKEGQNVTLSCEQNLNHDAMYWYRQDPGQGLRLIYYSQIVNDFQKGDIAEGYSVSREKKESFPLTVTSAQKNPTAFYLCASSATGWDTNNEQFFGPGTRLTVL.

The V and J genes are TRBV28 and TRBJ2-5, with 7 bases matching TRBD2. The CDR3 consists of 16 residues. CDR1 and CDR2 (germline): MDHEN, SYDVKM. The J segment lost 0 bases and the V segment lost 7 bases, leaving 11 bases of the junction unmatched. CDR3: CASTQGLGEYQETQYF. DNA of the CDR3: TGTGCCAGCACTCAAGGACTAGGAGAGTACCAAGAGACCCAGTACTTC.

This clone counts as medium-sized. The V call is TRBV7-9, the J call TRBJ2-7; no definite D call. V was cut by 1 base and J by 3 bases, with 10 bases left in between. Germline V gene data show CDR1 as SEHNR and CDR2 as FQNEAQ (reference sequence). The CDR3 is made up of 14 amino acids. CDR3 nucleotides: TGTGCCAGCAGCTTAGGTTCGGCAGGCTACGAGCAGTACTTC. Residues: CASSLGSAGYEQYF.

This chain connects TRBV30 to TRBJ2-3; the match to TRBD1 covers 11 bases. Germline CDR1 GTSNPN, CDR2 SVGIG (reference sequence). The CDR3 length is 15 residues. Trimming took 3 bases from V and 4 from J; bases not matched to a gene: 6. For the CDR3, the DNA is TGTGCCTGGAGAGTGGGACAGGGGGAATCAGATACGCAGTATTTT. Translating it yields CAWRVGQGESDTQYF.

The V and J genes are TRBV7-2 and TRBJ1-5, with TRBD1 matching over 7 bases. There are 13 residues in the CDR3. V was clipped by 5 bases and J by 6 bases; unmatched bases: 4. The germline gives CDR1 SGHTA, CDR2 FQGNSA. The CDR3 bases are TGTGCCAGCAGCAAGGACAGGCTTCAGCCCCAGCATTTT. Its translation: CASSKDRLQPQHF.

The chain is built from TRBV5-1 and TRBJ2-2; TRBD2 agrees at 7 bases. The CDR3 runs 15 residues. Trimming removed 7 bases from V and 2 bases from J; junction bases left unmatched: 8. Germline V gene data show CDR1 as SGHRS and CDR2 as YFSETQ. The DNA for the CDR3 is TGCGCCAGCCACCAGGGCGGGGGAAACACCGGGGAGCTGTTTTTT. Translation gives CASHQGGGNTGELFF. Using reference TRBV5-1 and TRBJ2-2 for the parts outside the CDR3, the full variable domain is KAGVTQTPRYLIKTRGQQVTLSCSPISGHRSVSWYQQTPGQGLQFLFEYFSETQRNKGNFPGRFSGRQFSNSRSEMNVSTLELGDSALYLCASHQGGGNTGELFFGEGSRLTVL.

This clone turned up a few times. The sample carries other DNA sequences with the same CDR3. The chain couples TRBV5-1 to TRBJ1-1, with 7 positions matching TRBD1. The germline V gene encodes CDR1 SGHRS and CDR2 YFSETQ. J lost 11 bases, V lost 4 bases, and 5 bases had no gene match. This CDR3 is built from 11 residues. In nucleotides, the CDR3 is TGCGCCAGCAGCGGTACAGGGGAGGCTTTCTTT. Its translation: CASSGTGEAFF.

V usage is TRBV6-6 and J usage is TRBJ2-5, with 8 bases matching TRBD1. Germline CDR1 is MNHNY and CDR2 is SVGAGI (reference sequence). V lost 5 bases and J lost 4; bases outside the gene matches: 9. The CDR3 is 15 residues long. The CDR3 here is CASSPNRGARETQYF. CDR3 DNA: TGTGCCAGCAGTCCCAACAGGGGGGCACGAGAGACCCAGTACTTC.

The chain joins TRBV5-1 to TRBJ2-1, with TRBD2 matching 11 bases. Germline V CDR1 and CDR2: SGHRS, YFSETQ. After removal of 5 bases from V and 6 bases from J, the junction contained 10 bases not matched to a gene. This CDR3 is built from 16 residues. The CDR3 coding sequence is TGCGCCAGCAGTTCGAAACTAGCGGGGGCCTTCAATGAGCAGTTCTTC. Its protein is CASSSKLAGAFNEQFF.

This clone showed up just once. The J gene is TRBJ1-5, the V gene TRBV18, with TRBD1 identical over 9 bases. This CDR3 spans 14 amino acids. Trimming at V came to 3 bases and at J to 5 bases, leaving 2 bases not matched to a gene. Germline CDR1 KGHSH, CDR2 LQKENI. CDR3: CASSPGQGYQPQHF. DNA of the CDR3: TGTGCCAGCTCACCGGGACAGGGCTATCAGCCCCAGCATTTT. The full variable domain, rest sourced from reference TRBV18 and TRBJ1-5, is NAGVMQNPRHLVRRRGQEARLRCSPMKGHSHVYWYRQLPEEGLKFMVYLQKENIIDESGMPKERFSAEFPKEGPSILRIQQVVRGDSAAYFCASSPGQGYQPQHFGDGTRLSIL.

A few counts support this clone. The V gene is TRBV10-2, the J gene TRBJ2-7; 10 bases fit TRBD1. Germline V gene data show CDR1 as WSHSY and CDR2 as SAAADI. V was clipped by 4 bases and J by 6 bases; unmatched bases: 15. This CDR3 has 17 residues. The CDR3 sequence is CASSVTGTGARGGEQYF. CDR3 bases: TGCGCCAGCAGTGTTACCGGGACAGGGGCCCGTGGGGGCGAGCAGTACTTC.

The rearrangement links TRBV7-3 to TRBJ2-3; TRBD2 agrees at 8 bases. The CDR3 is 14 amino acids. Germline V gene lookup returns CDR1 SGHTA and CDR2 FQGTGA. The V gene end was trimmed by 5 bases and the J gene end by 4 bases; junction bases not matched to a gene: 5. The CDR3 coding sequence is TGTGCCAGCAGCAACGGACTAGCCCCAGATACGCAGTATTTT. Its protein is CASSNGLAPDTQYF.

The CDR3 bases are TGTGCCAGAGGAGGCGGGGGGGCCTCGAACACCGGGGAGCTGTTTTTT. Its protein is CARGGGGASNTGELFF. The J gene is TRBJ2-2, the V gene TRBV27; TRBD2 matches 9 bases. The germline V gene encodes CDR1 MNHEY and CDR2 SMNVEV (reference sequence). This CDR3 has 16 amino acids. Germline trimming cut 9 bases from V and 0 bases from J; bases unmatched to any gene: 8.

V gene TRBV9 combines with J gene TRBJ1-3; D not certain. This CDR3 is 13 amino acids long. Trimming cost V 4 bases and J 2 bases, with 7 bases left between them. Germline V gene sequence: CDR1 SGDLS, CDR2 YYNGEE. CDR3 in amino acids: CASSPPTGNTIYF. The CDR3 DNA follows: TGTGCCAGCAGCCCCCCTACTGGAAACACCATATATTTT.

The chain has TRBV2 and TRBJ2-5, with a possible D match to TRBD1 (6 bases). CDR3 length: 17 residues. Germline lookup yields CDR1 SNHLY and CDR2 FYNNEI. V was shortened by 4 bases and J by 5 bases, with 23 bases between the two germline ends. The CDR3 coding sequence is TGTGCCAGCAGTGGCCGTGAGGACAGCCCCCTAGGGGAGACCCAGTACTTC. This gives the protein CASSGREDSPLGETQYF. Filled out from reference TRBV2 and TRBJ2-5, the complete variable domain reads EPEVTQTPSHQVTQMGQEVILRCVPISNHLYFYWYRQILGQKVEFLVSFYNNEISEKSEIFDDQFSVERPDGSNFTLKIRSTKLEDSAMYFCASSGREDSPLGETQYFGPGTRLLVL.

This chain uses TRBV6-5 with TRBJ2-7; 11 bases are a match to TRBD1. J was trimmed by 1 base and V by 5 bases; bases with no gene match: 1. This CDR3 comprises 14 residues. CDR1 and CDR2 from the germline V gene are MNHEY and SVGAGI. The CDR3 region has the DNA TGTGCCAGCAGTGGACAGGGGGCTTCCTACGAGCAGTACTTC. It translates to CASSGQGASYEQYF.

The V gene is TRBV5-1, the J gene TRBJ1-4; no clear D. This CDR3 is 13 amino acids long. In germline, CDR1 is SGHRS, CDR2 YFSETQ. V was cut by 4 bases and J by 8 bases, with 12 bases left in between. Here the CDR3 reads CASSAEAGEKLFF. The CDR3 coding sequence is TGCGCCAGCAGCGCAGAGGCGGGGGAAAAACTGTTTTTT.

The J gene is TRBJ2-5, the V gene TRBV6-5; 7 nucleotides agree with TRBD1. This CDR3 region has 14 residues. With V trimmed by 2 bases and J by 5 bases, 5 bases remained unmatched. Germline CDR1 MNHEY, CDR2 SVGAGI. DNA of the CDR3: TGTGCCAGCAGTTACGCACAGGGGCTGGAGACCCAGTACTTC. Its protein product is CASSYAQGLETQYF.

V and J are TRBV6-5 and TRBJ1-2; possibly TRBD1 for D (5 bases). V gave up 5 bases and J gave up 5 bases, with 15 bases separating them. The length of the CDR3 is 14 residues. The V gene's germline CDR1 is MNHEY and CDR2 SVGAGI. In DNA, the CDR3 is TGTGCCAGCAGTGGGGGGTCGGCGTGGTATGGCTACACCTTC. It codes for CASSGGSAWYGYTF.

With regard to this clone: A read error may account for a junction end that differs from germline. This sequence joins TRBV7-7 and TRBJ1-3; no firm D call. Germline assignment: CDR1 SSHAT and CDR2 FNYEAQ (reference sequence). There are 16 residues in the CDR3. In nucleotides, the CDR3 is TGTGCTAGCAGACTCGGAGGGAATGGCTGTGGAAACACCATATATTTT. Its translation is CASRLGGNGCGNTIYF. Full variable domain (rest looked up from reference TRBV7-7 and TRBJ1-3): GAGVSQSPRYKVTKRGQDVTLRCDPISSHATLYWYQQALGQGPEFLTYFNYEAQPDKSGLPSDRFSAERPEGSISTLTIQRTEQRDSAMYRCASRLGGNGCGNTIYFGEGSWLTVV.

This rearrangement joins TRBV12-5 to TRBJ2-5, with a weak D call TRBD1 (6 bases). This CDR3 has 15 amino acids. Germline V gene data show CDR1 as LGHNT and CDR2 as FRNRAP. V gave up 7 bases and J gave up 5 bases, with 20 bases separating them. CDR3 region: CASAPSGVFVETQYF. CDR3 bases: TGTGCTAGTGCTCCTTCAGGGGTTTTCGTGGAGACCCAGTACTTC.

The V gene is TRBV5-1, the J gene TRBJ2-7; D not resolved. Per germline, CDR1 SGHRS and CDR2 YFSETQ. The V end lost 2 bases, the J end lost 0 bases, and 12 bases lay between the germline ends. The length of the CDR3 is 15 residues. The CDR3 protein is CASSFTPRSSYEQYF. The CDR3 region has the DNA TGCGCCAGCAGCTTTACACCCCGGAGCTCCTACGAGCAGTACTTC.

This chain links TRBV19 with TRBJ2-1, with TRBD1 matching 7 bases. Germline-derived CDR1 and CDR2 are LNHDA and SQIVND (reference sequence). CDR3 length: 12 residues. With V trimmed by 6 bases and J by 13 bases, 9 bases remained unmatched. This CDR3 is CASRALGQTQFF. For the CDR3, the DNA is TGTGCCAGTAGGGCTCTGGGACAGACTCAGTTCTTC.